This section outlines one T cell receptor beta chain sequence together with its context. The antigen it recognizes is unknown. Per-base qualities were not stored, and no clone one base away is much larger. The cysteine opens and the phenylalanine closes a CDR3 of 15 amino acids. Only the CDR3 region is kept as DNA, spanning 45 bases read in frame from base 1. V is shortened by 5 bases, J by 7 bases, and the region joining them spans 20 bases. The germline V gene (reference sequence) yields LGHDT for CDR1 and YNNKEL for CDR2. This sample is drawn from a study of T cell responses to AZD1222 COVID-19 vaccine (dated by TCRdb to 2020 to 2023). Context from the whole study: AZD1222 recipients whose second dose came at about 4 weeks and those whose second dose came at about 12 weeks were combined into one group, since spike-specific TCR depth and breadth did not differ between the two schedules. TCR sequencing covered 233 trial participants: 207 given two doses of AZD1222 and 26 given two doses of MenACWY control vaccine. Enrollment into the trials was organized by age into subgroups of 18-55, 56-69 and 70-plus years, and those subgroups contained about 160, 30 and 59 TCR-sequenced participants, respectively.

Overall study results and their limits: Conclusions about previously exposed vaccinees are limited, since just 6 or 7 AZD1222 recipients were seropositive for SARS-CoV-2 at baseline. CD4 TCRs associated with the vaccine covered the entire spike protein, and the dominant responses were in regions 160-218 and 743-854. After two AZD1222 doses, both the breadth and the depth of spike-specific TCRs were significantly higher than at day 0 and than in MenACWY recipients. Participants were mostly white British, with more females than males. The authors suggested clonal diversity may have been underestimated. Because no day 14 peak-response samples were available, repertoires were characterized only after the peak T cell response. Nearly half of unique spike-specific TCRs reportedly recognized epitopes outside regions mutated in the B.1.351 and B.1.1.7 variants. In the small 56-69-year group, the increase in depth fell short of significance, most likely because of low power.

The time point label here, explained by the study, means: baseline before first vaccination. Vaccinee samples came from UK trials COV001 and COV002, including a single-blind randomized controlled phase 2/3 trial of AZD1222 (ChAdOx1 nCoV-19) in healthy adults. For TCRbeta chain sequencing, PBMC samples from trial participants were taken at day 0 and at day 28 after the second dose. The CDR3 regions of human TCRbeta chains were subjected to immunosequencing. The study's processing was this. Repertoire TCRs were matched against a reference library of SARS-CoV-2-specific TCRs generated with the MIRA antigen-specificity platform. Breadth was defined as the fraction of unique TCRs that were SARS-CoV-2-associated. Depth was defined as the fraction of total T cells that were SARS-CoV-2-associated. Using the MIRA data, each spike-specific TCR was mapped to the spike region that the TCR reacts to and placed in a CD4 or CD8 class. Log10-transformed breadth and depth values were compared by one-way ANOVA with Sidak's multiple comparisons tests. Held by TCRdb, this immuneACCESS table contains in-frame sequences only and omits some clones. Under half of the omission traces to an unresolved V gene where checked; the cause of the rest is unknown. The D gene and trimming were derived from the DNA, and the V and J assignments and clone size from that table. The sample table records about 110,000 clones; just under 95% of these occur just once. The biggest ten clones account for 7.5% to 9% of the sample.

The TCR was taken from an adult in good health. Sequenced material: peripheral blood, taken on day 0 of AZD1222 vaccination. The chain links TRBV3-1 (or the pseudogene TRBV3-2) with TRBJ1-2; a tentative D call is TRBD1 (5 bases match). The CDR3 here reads CASSGPPGGVGGYTF. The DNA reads TGTGCCAGCAGCGGACCCCCTGGGGGGGTTGGTGGCTACACCTTC.